This T cell receptor (beta chain) was captured in a study of T-cell memory formation after mild COVID-19. As for the study in general: TCR clusters were mostly donor specific.

This clonotype was seen a handful of times. Antigen: not known. CDR3 length: 15 residues. Trimming took 0 bases from V and 2 from J; bases not matched to a gene: 2. The germline gives CDR1 SGHRS, CDR2 YFSETQ. Notes on the study in general: The main location of contracting CD4+ clones was CM and EM, and that of contracting CD8+ clones was EMRA. Some clones that responded turned up in pre-infection memory, which suggests that cross-reactive memory joined in. From day 15 to 85, contracting clones were balanced between CD4 and CD8, whereas later expanders leaned toward CD4+.

TCRdb called the 5' RACE reads again in MiXCR, with one record for every CDR3 protein. The data contain about 430,000 distinct CDR3 sequences, 15% to 20% of them singletons. The chain is built from TRBV5-1 and TRBJ2-3, with 8 bases fitting TRBD2. The source of this sequence is a man in his late teens or twenties who had mild COVID-19 (a few samples of this study predate the infection). Cell type and time point are not known. The sample was PBMCs or a T cell subset sorted from them (not recorded which). CDR3 in amino acids: CASSLGLAYTDTQYF. The CDR3 bases are TGCGCCAGCAGCTTGGGACTAGCGTACACAGATACGCAGTATTTT.